Shown below are 2 T cell receptor beta chains from a single sample sequenced in a study of blood T cell repertoires in COVID-19. The repertoire was sequenced with immunoSEQ multiplex PCR; TCRdb's copy has only in-frame clones and lacks some. The repertoire consists of about half a million clones, with approximately 90% occurring once and the leading ten covering 7% to 10%. The sequenced sample consisted of PBMCs or T cells enriched from blood (not recorded which). The receptors were sampled from a woman aged 55-69 years who had recovered from COVID-19.

This clone has only a few counts. The chain employs TRBV11-2 and TRBJ2-1; TRBD2 matches 11 bases. With 4 bases clipped from V and 1 base from J, the junction kept 3 bases outside the gene matches. There are 16 residues in the CDR3. Germline CDR1 is SGHAT and CDR2 is FQNNGV. In DNA, the CDR3 is TGTGCCAGCAGCTCCCGACTAGCGGGGTCCTACAATGAGCAGTTCTTC. Protein sequence: CASSSRLAGSYNEQFF.

The gene calls are TRBV9 and TRBJ1-5, with a tentative D call TRBD1 (5 bases). The germline V gene encodes CDR1 SGDLS and CDR2 YYNGEE. The CDR3 is made up of 18 amino acids. V shed 4 bases and J shed 2 bases, with 22 bases lying between them. The DNA for the CDR3 is TGTGCCAGCAGCCCCCGTGAGGCCAGGGTAGACGGCAATCAGCCCCAGCATTTT. Translated, it gives CASSPREARVDGNQPQHF.